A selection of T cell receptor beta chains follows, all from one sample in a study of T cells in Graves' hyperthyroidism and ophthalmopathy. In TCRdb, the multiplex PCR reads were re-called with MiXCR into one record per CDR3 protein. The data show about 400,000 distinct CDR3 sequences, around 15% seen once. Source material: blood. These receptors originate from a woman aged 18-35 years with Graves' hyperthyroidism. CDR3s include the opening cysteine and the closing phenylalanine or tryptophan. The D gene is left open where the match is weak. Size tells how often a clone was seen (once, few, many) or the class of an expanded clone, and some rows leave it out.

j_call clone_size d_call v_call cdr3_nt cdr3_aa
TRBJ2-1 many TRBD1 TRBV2 TGTGCCACTAAGACAGGGGTCGATGAGCAGTTCTTC CATKTGVDEQFF
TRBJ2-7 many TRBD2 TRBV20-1 TGCAGTGCTAGCGGGAGGGCGACCTACGAGCAGTACTTC CSASGRATYEQYF
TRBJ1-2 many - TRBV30 TGTGCCTGGAGCCGGGAGGATAGCTACACCTTC CAWSREDSYTF
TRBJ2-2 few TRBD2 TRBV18 TGTGCCAGCTCACCAACCGGGACTAGCGGGCCTAACACCGGGGAGCTGTTTTTT CASSPTGTSGPNTGELFF
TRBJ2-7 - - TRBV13 TGTGCCAGCAGCCCAATAACAGGGAACGAGCAGTACTTC CASSPITGNEQYF
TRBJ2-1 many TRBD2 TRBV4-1 TGCGCCAGCAGCCAAGATCCACTAGCGGGAGTCAATGAGCAGTTCTTC CASSQDPLAGVNEQFF
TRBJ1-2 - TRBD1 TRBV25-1 TGTGCCAGCAGTGAGGGACAGCACTATGGCTACACCTTC CASSEGQHYGYTF
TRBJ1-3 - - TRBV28 TGTGCCAGCAGTTTGTGGCGGGGGGACTCTGGAAACACCATGTATTTT CASSLWRGDSGNTMYF
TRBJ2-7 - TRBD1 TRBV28 TGTGCCAGCAGTTGGACAGGGACCCTGGGGAAGGAGCAGTACTTC CASSWTGTLGKEQYF
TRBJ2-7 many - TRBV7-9 TGTGCCAGCAGCCCCGCTTGGGACTACGAGCAGTACTTC CASSPAWDYEQYF
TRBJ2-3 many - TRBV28 TGTGCCAGCAGTCGGGGGACCTCTGACACAGATACGCAGTATTTT CASSRGTSDTDTQYF
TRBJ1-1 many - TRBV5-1 TGCGCCAGCAGCTCCCGGACACCTATCCGGAACACTGAAGCTTTCTTT CASSSRTPIRNTEAFF
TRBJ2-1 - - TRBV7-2 TGTACCAGCAGCTTAGGTCAGGGGACCTCCTACAATGAGCGGTTCTTC CTSSLGQGTSYNERFF
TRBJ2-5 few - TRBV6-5 TGTGCCAGCAGTTACCCAGGGGGGCAAGAGACCCAGTACTTC CASSYPGGQETQYF
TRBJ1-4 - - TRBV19 TGTGCCAGTAGTATGGTCTCTAATGAAAAACTGTTTTTT CASSMVSNEKLFF
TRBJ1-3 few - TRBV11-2 TGTGCCAGCAGCTTAACCTCTGGACTGTCACGGGCCCCCTCTGGAAACACCATATATTTT CASSLTSGLSRAPSGNTIYF
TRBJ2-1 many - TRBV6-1 TGTGCCTCTAGGGGGGGGCCCTACAATGAGCAGTTCTTC CASRGGPYNEQFF
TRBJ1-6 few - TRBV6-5 TGTGCCAGCAGTTCGCATGGGTCTATGACCCTCCACTTT CASSSHGSMTLHF
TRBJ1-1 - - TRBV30 TGTGCCTGGAGGGACTCGGCGGGGTACACTGAAGCTTTCTTT CAWRDSAGYTEAFF
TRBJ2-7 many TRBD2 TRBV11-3 TGTGCCAGCAGCTCCGGACTAGCGGGAGTAAGGGAGCAGTACTTC CASSSGLAGVREQYF
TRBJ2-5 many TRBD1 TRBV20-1 TGCAGTGCTAGAGGCTCCAGGGGGACCGAAGAGACCCAGTACTTC CSARGSRGTEETQYF
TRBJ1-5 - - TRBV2 TGTGCCAGCAGTGATGGAACCAAGGGTCAGCCCCAGCATTTT CASSDGTKGQPQHF
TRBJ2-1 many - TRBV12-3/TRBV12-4 TGTGCCAGCAGTCGACTCGAGGGTGAGCAGTTCTTC CASSRLEGEQFF
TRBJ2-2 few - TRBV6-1 TGTGCCAGCAGGCCCCGCGGTGGGGAGCTGTTTTTT CASRPRGGELFF
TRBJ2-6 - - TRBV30 TGTGCCTGGAGTATAGCTTCTGGGGCCAACGTCCTGACTTTC CAWSIASGANVLTF
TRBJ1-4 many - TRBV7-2 TGTGCCAGCAGCCCCTCGCCCGGCTCTAATGAAAAACTGTTTTTT CASSPSPGSNEKLFF
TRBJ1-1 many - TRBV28 TGTGCCAGCAGTTCCCCGCCCCGGGCCACTGAAGCTTTCTTT CASSSPPRATEAFF
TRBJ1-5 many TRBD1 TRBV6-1 TGTGCCAGCAGTTCCGGGACAGTTGGTCAGCCCCAGCATTTT CASSSGTVGQPQHF
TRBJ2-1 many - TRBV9 TGTGCCAGCAGCGTAGGTGGCCTATACAATGAGCAGTTCTTC CASSVGGLYNEQFF
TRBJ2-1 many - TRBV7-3 TGTGCCAGCAGCTTCACGGAGGGTGAGCAGTTCTTC CASSFTEGEQFF
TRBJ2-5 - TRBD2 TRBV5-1 TGCGCCAGCAGCGTGACTAGCCGTTCAGCTAAAGAGACCCAGTACTTC CASSVTSRSAKETQYF
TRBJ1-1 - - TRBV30 TGTGCCTGGAGTAACACGGGGGGGGCTTGGACTGAAGCTTTCTTT CAWSNTGGAWTEAFF
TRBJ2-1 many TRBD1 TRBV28 TGTGCCAGCATTGGATTTGGGACCAAGAGGACGGGGACAGGGTTAAATGAGCAGTTCTTC CASIGFGTKRTGTGLNEQFF
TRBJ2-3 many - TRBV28 TGTGCCAGCCCTCCGAGGGAAGCTCCCCCAGATACGCAGTATTTT CASPPREAPPDTQYF
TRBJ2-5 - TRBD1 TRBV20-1 TGCAGTGCTACAGACAGGGCCCCCTGGGTTCAAGAGACCCAGTACTTC CSATDRAPWVQETQYF
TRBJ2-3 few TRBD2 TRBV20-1 TGCAGTGCTGGAGGGTCTTGGGCGGGAGGGGTCGCAGATACGCAGTATTTT CSAGGSWAGGVADTQYF
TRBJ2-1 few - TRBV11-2 TGTGCCAGCAGCTTAGGTGGGACTTTACAGTTCTTC CASSLGGTLQFF
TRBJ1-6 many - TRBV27 TGTGCCAGCAGTAAAGAAGGGACGGATATCGGATCACCCCTCCACTTT CASSKEGTDIGSPLHF
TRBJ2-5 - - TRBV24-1 TGTGCCACCAGTGAGCCGAGGGACGCGGAGACCCAGTACTTC CATSEPRDAETQYF
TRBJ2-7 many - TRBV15 TGTGCCACCAGCAGAGATGGGGAATACGAGCAGTACTTC CATSRDGEYEQYF
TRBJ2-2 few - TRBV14 TGTGCCAGCAGCCAAGTACTAGCAAACACCGGGGAGCTGTTTTTT CASSQVLANTGELFF
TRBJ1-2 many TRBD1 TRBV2 TGTGCCAGCAGGGAGGACAGGTTGGGCTACACCTTC CASREDRLGYTF
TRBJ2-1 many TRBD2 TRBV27 TGTGCCAGCAGTCTAGCGGGAGAGTCCAATGAGCAGTTCTTC CASSLAGESNEQFF
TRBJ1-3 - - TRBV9 TGTGCCAGCAGCGTGAGACCCGGCTCTGGAAACACCATATATTTT CASSVRPGSGNTIYF
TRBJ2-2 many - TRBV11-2 TGTGCCAGCAGGCCTCTTTCGGGGAACACCGGGGAGCTGTTTTTT CASRPLSGNTGELFF
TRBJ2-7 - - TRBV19 TGTGCCAGTAGTGCCGACAGAGAACCCTACGAGCAGTACTTC CASSADREPYEQYF
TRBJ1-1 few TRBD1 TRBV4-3 TGCGCCAGCAGCCAAGATGGGGACAGAGAGTACACTGAAGCTTTCTTT CASSQDGDREYTEAFF
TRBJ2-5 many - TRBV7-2 TGTGCCAGCAGCGGAGGGGGAGCAGAAGAGACCCAGTACTTC CASSGGGAEETQYF
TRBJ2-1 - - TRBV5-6 TGTGCCAGCAGCTTGGAGGGCAGGGTCTCCTACAATGAGCAGTTCTTC CASSLEGRVSYNEQFF
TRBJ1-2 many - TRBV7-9 TGTGCCAGCAGCACGGAGAGTTATGGCTACACCTTC CASSTESYGYTF
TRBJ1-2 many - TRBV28 TGTGCCAGCACTTCACAGGGAAACTATGGCTACACCTTC CASTSQGNYGYTF
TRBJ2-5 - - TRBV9 TGTGCCAGCAGCGTAGCGAGGGAAGGGGACCAAGAGACCCAGTACTTC CASSVAREGDQETQYF
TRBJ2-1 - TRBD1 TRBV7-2 TGTGCCAGCAGCTTTCGACAGGGTCACAATGAGCAGTTCTTC CASSFRQGHNEQFF
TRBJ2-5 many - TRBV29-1 TGCAGCGTTGAAGTCGACAACCAAGAGACCCAGTACTTC CSVEVDNQETQYF
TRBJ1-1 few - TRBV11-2 TGTGCCAGCAGCTTGCGGGCGTACCCCCCGAATTTAGGAGAAGCTTTCTTT CASSLRAYPPNLGEAFF